This entry lists 22 T cell receptor beta chains sequenced from one sample in a study of T-cell reconstitution after alpha-beta-depleted transplantation in children. During its preparation, the TCRbeta library received unique molecular identifiers. TCRdb reprocessed the PCR reads with MiXCR, giving one entry per CDR3 protein. The sample yields some 550,000 distinct CDR3 sequences, about 21% seen once. Sequencing was performed on PBMCs, mostly from graft donor cells, taken 360 days after TCRalphabeta/CD19-depleted stem cell transplant. The receptor set was obtained from a boy younger than two who had a stem cell transplant for acute myeloid leukemia, so the T cells may come from the graft donor.

The chain joins TRBV10-3 to TRBJ1-5; the D is unclear. Trimming removed 3 bases at V and 11 bases at J, with 11 bases between. The CDR3 has 12 amino acids. Germline V gene data show CDR1 as ENHRY and CDR2 as SYGVKD. Here the CDR3 DNA reads TGTGCCATCAGTGACGGAGGAAGTGCCCAGCATTTT. It translates to CAISDGGSAQHF.

This clonotype showed up many times. The genes are TRBV12-3 or TRBV12-4 and TRBJ1-1, with no clear D. This CDR3 region has 14 residues. Between the trimmed V and J ends, which lost 5 bases and 4 bases, there was a span of 14 bases. CDR3 in amino acids: CASSRRPSRTEAFF. The CDR3 bases are TGTGCCAGCAGTCGCCGCCCTTCGCGCACTGAAGCTTTCTTT.

This clonotype appeared a few times. The chain couples TRBV10-3 to TRBJ2-3; possible D gene TRBD2, 6 bases. The CDR3 loop spans 17 amino acids. CDR1 and CDR2 (germline): ENHRY, SYGVKD. V dropped 0 bases and J dropped 4 bases, with 17 bases sitting between them. This CDR3 is CAISESAQWRDADTQYF. The DNA for the CDR3 is TGTGCCATCAGTGAGTCAGCCCAGTGGCGGGATGCAGATACGCAGTATTTT.

This clonotype showed up just a few times. This chain uses TRBV5-1 with TRBJ2-7; 12 nucleotides agree with TRBD1. The junction had 2 bases not matched to a gene; V was cut back by 2 bases and J by 5 bases. Germline V CDR1 and CDR2: SGHRS, YFSETQ. This CDR3 spans 14 amino acids. The CDR3 spells CASSFGTGGNEQYV. The CDR3 DNA reads TGCGCCAGCAGCTTTGGGACAGGGGGCAACGAGCAGTACGTC.

This clonotype showed up many times. The gene calls are TRBV27 and TRBJ1-2; 10 nucleotides line up with TRBD1. The V gene end was trimmed by 7 bases and the J gene end by 8 bases; junction bases not matched to a gene: 7. Germline assignment: CDR1 MNHEY and CDR2 SMNVEV (reference sequence). The CDR3 loop spans 13 amino acids. The CDR3 spells CASKDRGIEGYTF. For the CDR3, the DNA is TGTGCCAGCAAGGACAGGGGGATAGAGGGCTACACCTTC.

There are a few counts of this clonotype. The chain joins TRBV7-2 to TRBJ1-1; D remains unclear. The germline V and J ends were trimmed by 5 bases and 1 base, with 14 bases remaining between them. The CDR3 loop spans 15 amino acids. Germline V gene sequence: CDR1 SGHTA, CDR2 FQGNSA. CDR3 nucleotide sequence: TGTGCCAGCAGCCGAGATTACACACGGAACACTGAAGCTTTCTTT. Translation gives CASSRDYTRNTEAFF.

In DNA, the CDR3 is TGCAGTGCTAGAGATGGGAGGCGGAACACTGAAGCTTTCTTT. Its protein product is CSARDGRRNTEAFF. The chain couples TRBV20-1 to TRBJ1-1; no clear D gene. This CDR3 region has 14 residues. V was clipped by 0 bases and J by 1 base, with 9 bases between them. CDR1 is DFQATT and CDR2 is SNEGSKA in the germline V gene (reference sequence).

This clonotype appeared a few times. This chain links TRBV12-3 or TRBV12-4 with TRBJ2-3; D is possibly TRBD2 (5 bases). Deletions cut 7 bases from V and 3 bases from J, with 17 bases between. The CDR3 contains 15 residues. The CDR3 region has the DNA TGTGCCAGCACCGCCCTTGGCGGGTCAACAGATACGCAGTATTTT. It yields the protein CASTALGGSTDTQYF.

The chain uses TRBV7-2 and TRBJ2-3; 10 positions match TRBD2. In germline, CDR1 is SGHTA, CDR2 FQGNSA. Unmatched junction bases numbered 9, after V lost 5 bases and J lost 1 base. The CDR3 spans 17 residues. CDR3 sequence: CASSPGGSGGRTDTQYF. In nucleotides, the CDR3 is TGTGCCAGCAGCCCAGGTGGTAGCGGGGGGCGCACAGATACGCAGTATTTT. Drawing the rest from reference TRBV7-2 and TRBJ2-3, the complete variable domain is GAGVSQSPSNKVTEKGKDVELRCDPISGHTALYWYRQSLGQGLEFLIYFQGNSAPDKSGLPSDRFSAERTGGSVSTLTIQRTQQEDSAVYLCASSPGGSGGRTDTQYFGPGTRLTVL.

The chain recombines TRBV29-1 with TRBJ2-7; tentative D call: TRBD1 (6 bases). Between the trimmed V and J ends, which lost 4 bases and 1 base, there was a span of 8 bases. This CDR3 has 12 amino acids. Germline assignment: CDR1 SQVTM and CDR2 ANQGSEA. In DNA form, the CDR3 reads TGCAGCGTTGTGGACAGTTCCTACGAGCAGTACGTC. Amino acid sequence: CSVVDSSYEQYV.

This rearrangement joins TRBV25-1 to TRBJ2-7, with a weak D call TRBD1 (5 bases). The CDR3 has 11 residues. In germline, CDR1 is MGHDK, CDR2 SYGVNS. Here the CDR3 DNA reads TGTGCCAGCCCAGACAGCTACGAGCGGTACGTC. It encodes CASPDSYERYV.

This rearrangement joins TRBV15 to TRBJ2-5; possible D gene TRBD2, 5 bases. Germline V gene data show CDR1 as LNHNV and CDR2 as YYDKDF (reference sequence). The CDR3 runs 16 residues. Deletions cut 1 base from V and 1 base from J, with 13 bases between. Here the CDR3 DNA reads TGTGCCACCAGCAGAGGTTTAGCGTACCTCCAAGAGACCCAGTACTTC. This codes for CATSRGLAYLQETQYF.

The V gene is TRBV7-9, the J gene TRBJ1-2; tentative D call: TRBD1 (6 bases). The V gene's germline CDR1 is SEHNR and CDR2 FQNEAQ (reference sequence). Deletions cut 5 bases from V and 8 bases from J, with 12 bases between. This CDR3 comprises 12 residues. The CDR3 loop reads CASSLQGEGYTF. In DNA, the CDR3 is TGTGCCAGCAGCCTACAGGGTGAGGGCTACACCTTC. The full variable domain, in which reference TRBV7-9 and TRBJ1-2 provide the parts outside the CDR3, is DTGVSQNPRHKITKRGQNVTFRCDPISEHNRLYWYRQTLGQGPEFLTYFQNEAQLEKSRLLSDRFSAERPKGSFSTLEIQRTEQGDSAMYLCASSLQGEGYTFGSGTRLTVV.

This clonotype was counted many times. The rearrangement links TRBV7-2 to TRBJ2-7; D is ambiguous. From germline, CDR1 is SGHTA and CDR2 FQGNSA. Trimming removed 5 bases at V and 6 bases at J, with 8 bases between. The CDR3 is 11 amino acids. The CDR3 here is CASSPNGEQYF. The CDR3 bases are TGTGCCAGCAGCCCAAATGGCGAGCAGTACTTC.

V and J are TRBV5-1 and TRBJ2-3; 8 bases are shared with TRBD1. Per the germline V gene, CDR1 is SGHRS and CDR2 is YFSETQ. This CDR3 comprises 16 residues. Unmatched junction bases numbered 5, after V lost 0 bases and J lost 2 bases. In nucleotides, the CDR3 is TGCGCCAGCAGCTTGGATGGGACAGGACACACAGATACGCAGTATTTT. Translation gives CASSLDGTGHTDTQYF.

This clonotype turned up a few times. This sequence joins TRBV6-5 and TRBJ2-5; the D gene is possibly TRBD1 (6 bases). Germline V CDR1 and CDR2: MNHEY, SVGAGI. The CDR3 covers 15 residues. Trimming took 2 bases from V and 0 from J, leaving 10 bases between them. CDR3 in DNA: TGTGCCAGCAGTTACGGAGACAGGTACCAAGAGACCCAGTACTTC. Protein sequence: CASSYGDRYQETQYF.

This clonotype was seen a handful of times. This rearrangement joins TRBV12-3 or TRBV12-4 to TRBJ2-5; 7 bases are a match to TRBD1. The J segment lost 3 bases and the V segment lost 6 bases, leaving 10 bases of the junction unmatched. This CDR3 has 15 residues. The CDR3 loop is CASSPLTGLKETQYF. CDR3 DNA: TGTGCCAGCAGCCCCTTGACAGGGTTGAAAGAGACCCAGTACTTC.

V usage is TRBV13 and J usage is TRBJ2-3; 8 bases map to TRBD2. CDR1 and CDR2 from the germline V gene are PRHDT and FYEKMQ (reference sequence). With 7 bases clipped from V and 0 bases from J, the junction kept 9 bases outside the gene matches. CDR3 length equals 16 residues. For the CDR3, the DNA is TGTGCCAGCACTATAGAAGCGGGGGCGAGCACAGATACGCAGTATTTT. It is translated as CASTIEAGASTDTQYF.

This clonotype was seen many times. The chain couples TRBV28 to TRBJ2-1; 10 positions match TRBD2. CDR3 size: 12 residues. Germline V gene sequence: CDR1 MDHEN, CDR2 SYDVKM. The V segment lost 10 bases and the J segment 6 bases; nucleotides outside the gene matches: 3. CDR3 sequence: CATSGGGNEQFF. In DNA, the CDR3 is TGTGCCACTAGCGGGGGAGGCAATGAGCAGTTCTTC.

This chain joins TRBV12-3 or TRBV12-4 and TRBJ2-5; tentative D call: TRBD2 (5 bases). The CDR3 sequence is 15 residues long. V was trimmed by 6 bases and J by 5 bases, leaving 19 bases between them. The CDR3 DNA is TGTGCCAGCAGCCCCAGAGGAGGTTATGTCGAGACCCAGTACTTC. This sequence encodes CASSPRGGYVETQYF.

This chain links TRBV7-2 with TRBJ1-6; D remains ambiguous. This CDR3 spans 12 amino acids. Germline V gene lookup returns CDR1 SGHTA and CDR2 FQGNSA. V lost 8 bases and J lost 7, with 9 bases in between. This chain's CDR3 is CASSQPNSPLHF. The CDR3 region has the DNA TGTGCCAGCTCACAGCCCAATTCACCCCTCCACTTT.

This clonotype has a handful of counts. The J gene is TRBJ2-1, the V gene TRBV20-1, with 8 bases fitting TRBD1. This CDR3 region has 16 residues. CDR1 is DFQATT, CDR2 SNEGSKA, per germline (reference sequence). V shed 5 bases and J 2 bases; nucleotides not matched to a gene: 11. Written as DNA, the CDR3 is TGCAGTGCTGACAGAGGACAGGGCCCAACCTACAATGAGCAGTTCTTC. It yields the protein CSADRGQGPTYNEQFF.